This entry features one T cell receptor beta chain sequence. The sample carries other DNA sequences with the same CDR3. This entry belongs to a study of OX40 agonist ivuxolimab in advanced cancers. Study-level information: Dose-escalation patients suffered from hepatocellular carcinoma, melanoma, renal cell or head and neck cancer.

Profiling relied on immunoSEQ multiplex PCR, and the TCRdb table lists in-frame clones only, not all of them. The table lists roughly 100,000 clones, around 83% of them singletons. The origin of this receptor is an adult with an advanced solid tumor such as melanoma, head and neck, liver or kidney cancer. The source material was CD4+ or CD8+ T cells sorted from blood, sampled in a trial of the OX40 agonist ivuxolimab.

The CDR3 bases are TGTGCCAGCAGCTTACGGCAGAACACTGAAGCTTTCTTT. It encodes CASSLRQNTEAFF. The V and J genes are TRBV11-2 and TRBJ1-1; D gene ambiguous. CDR1 and CDR2 from the germline V gene are SGHAT and FQNNGV. V was shortened by 2 bases and J by 1 base, with 5 bases between the two germline ends. This CDR3 has 13 amino acids.